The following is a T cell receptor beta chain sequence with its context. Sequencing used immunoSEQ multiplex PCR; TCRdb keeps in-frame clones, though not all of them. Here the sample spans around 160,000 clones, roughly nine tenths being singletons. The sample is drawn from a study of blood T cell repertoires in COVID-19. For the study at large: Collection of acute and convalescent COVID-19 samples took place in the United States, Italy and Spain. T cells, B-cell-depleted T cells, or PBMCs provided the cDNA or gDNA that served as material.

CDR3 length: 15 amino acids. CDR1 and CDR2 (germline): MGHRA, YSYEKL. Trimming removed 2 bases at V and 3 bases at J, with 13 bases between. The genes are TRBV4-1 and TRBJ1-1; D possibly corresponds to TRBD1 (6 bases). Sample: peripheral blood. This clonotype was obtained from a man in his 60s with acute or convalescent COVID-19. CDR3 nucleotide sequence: TGCGCCAGCAGCCAACAGGAGGGGGGGGACACTGAAGCTTTCTTT. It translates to CASSQQEGGDTEAFF.